This TCR beta chain is from a study of cytomegalovirus exposure and HLA in healthy donors. Study conclusions and caveats: In a later analysis, CMV-associated beta chains were mostly HLA-associated, it appeared. Later on, an analysis showed TCR association rates differing by HLA locus, with DRB1 the most and HLA-C the fewest. In a later analysis, HLA-associated TCR beta chains were more clonally expanded than equally common others.

Researchers ran the PCR with 60 Vbeta and 13 Jbeta primers. Measured with immunoSEQ multiplex PCR; TCRdb has only the in-frame clones, and not every one. Of about 85,000 clones in the sample, 75% to 85% are singletons; the top ten hold roughly 32%. Healthy bone marrow donors made up the donors. Of note for this clone: Antigen specificity is unknown.

Germline V gene data show CDR1 as SNHLY and CDR2 as FYNNEI. The germline V and J ends were trimmed by 5 bases and 0 bases, with 11 bases remaining between them. The CDR3 is made up of 15 amino acids. The gene calls are TRBV2 and TRBJ2-1; D might be TRBD1 or TRBD2, each matching 5 bases. The receptor was derived from a man aged 50 to 60 in good health and CMV-seropositive. Sequencing used PBMCs. The DNA for the CDR3 is TGTGCCAGCAGTCAAGACAGCGGCTCCTACAATGAGCAGTTCTTC. This translates into CASSQDSGSYNEQFF.